These T cell receptor beta chains were read from a single sample in a study of shared clonotypes between healthy human individuals. Assay used: immunoSEQ multiplex PCR; TCRdb lists only in-frame clones, some missing. The sample has hundreds of thousands of clones, roughly 80% seen once. Sequencing was performed on PBMCs. These receptors were taken from a woman in her thirties or forties in good health. Some clones in this sample may be carry-over from other donors' samples. CDR3s leave out the opening cysteine and the closing phenylalanine or tryptophan. D genes are given only for firm matches.

>TRBJ1-1|-|TRBV5-8
ASSLWGRDTEAF
>TRBJ1-1|-|TRBV30
AWSSASTQAF
>TRBJ2-2|-|TRBV5-1
ASSSSGMMNTGELF
>TRBJ2-4|-|TRBV28
ASSSTLVRDIQY
>TRBJ2-1|-|TRBV6-5
ASSHSRYSYNEQF
>TRBJ1-2|-|TRBV10-2
ASSESRQGLGYT
>TRBJ2-7|-|TRBV27
ASSEYGTPGYEQY
>TRBJ2-1|-|TRBV9
ASSVGSRSSYNEQF
>TRBJ1-5|TRBD1|TRBV6-6
ASRRGQNNQPQH
>TRBJ2-1|TRBD1|TRBV7-6
ASSPGQGRGYNEQF
>TRBJ2-7|TRBD2|TRBV11-1
ASSLFGTSGSEQY
>TRBJ2-7|-|TRBV4-3
ASSQVGGYEQY
>TRBJ2-1|-|TRBV27
ASSSYLGGSLGNEQF
>TRBJ1-2|-|TRBV28
ASRTGNYGYT
>TRBJ2-7|-|TRBV27
ASSTTGTHPYEQY
>TRBJ2-1|TRBD2|TRBV11-2
ASTAGEYNEQF
>TRBJ2-3|TRBD2|TRBV18
ASSPGLGNPSTDTQY
>TRBJ2-7|TRBD1|TRBV7-2
ASTAGTGAHEQY
>TRBJ2-1|TRBD2|TRBV2
ASSETGLAGPKYEQF
>TRBJ2-1|TRBD2|TRBV18
ASSLSGTNNNEQF
>TRBJ2-5|-|TRBV30
AWSVRAQQETQY
>TRBJ2-5|-|TRBV5-6
ASSLAATREQY
>TRBJ1-5|-|TRBV4-1
ASSQLKGYQPQH
>TRBJ1-2|-|TRBV7-2
ASSLTTGPGG
>TRBJ2-4|TRBD2|TRBV19
ASSRSRTASGKNIQY
>TRBJ2-5|TRBD2|TRBV2
ASSYSWGLAGGSQETQY
>TRBJ2-2|-|TRBV6-1
ASSPEAGTGELF
>TRBJ1-1|-|TRBV11-3
ASSFSGMNTEAF
>TRBJ2-1|TRBD2|TRBV9
ASSVATSGNEQF
>TRBJ1-1|TRBD1|TRBV5-1
ASSLVGTGDTEAF
>TRBJ2-1|-|TRBV7-2
ASSLAHNEQF
>TRBJ2-7|-|TRBV5-5
ASSLTPQYEQY
>TRBJ2-1|TRBD2|TRBV6-6
ASSRRTSGSNEQF
>TRBJ2-2|TRBD1|TRBV27
ASSTLGTVNTGELF
>TRBJ1-6|-|TRBV6-5
ASSYRRGPLH
>TRBJ2-7|-|TRBV19
ASSQALWYEQY
>TRBJ2-1|TRBD1|TRBV28
ASSTFPGTGRVLGQF
>TRBJ2-7|-|TRBV28
ASSLYPKSTYEQY
>TRBJ2-7|-|TRBV28
ASSFPGPPYEQY
>TRBJ1-1|-|TRBV7-3
ASSQGNTEAF
>TRBJ1-6|-|TRBV28
ASSLFQQGNSPLH
>TRBJ2-1|-|TRBV5-4
ASSLSDTNNEQF
>TRBJ2-5|TRBD1|TRBV10-3
AISSSVGQGKETQY
>TRBJ1-2|-|TRBV16
ASSQSSAYSNGYT
>TRBJ2-1|-|TRBV7-2
ASSSDSYSYNEQF
>TRBJ2-7|-|TRBV28
ASSLYAEQY